The source of this TCR beta chain is a study of T-cell reconstitution after alpha-beta-depleted transplantation in children. This clonotype was seen at least ten times. The V gene end was trimmed by 5 bases and the J gene end by 4 bases; junction bases not matched to a gene: 6. This CDR3 has 16 amino acids. Germline assignment: CDR1 SGHTA and CDR2 FQGNSA. TCRbeta library construction was performed incorporating unique molecular identifiers. TCRdb re-called the PCR reads with MiXCR, one entry per CDR3 protein. The table shows about 610,000 distinct CDR3 sequences, with approximately 10% occurring only once.

The sample was PBMCs from the stem cell graft donor, taken from the stem cell graft. This TCR was recovered from a human donor who donated a stem cell graft to a child with acute myeloid leukemia. The chain has TRBV7-2 and TRBJ2-1, with 12 bases aligning to TRBD2. CDR3: CASSPRTSGTYNEQFF. Written as DNA, the CDR3 is TGTGCCAGCAGCCCGCGGACTAGCGGGACTTACAATGAGCAGTTCTTC.